These 22 T cell receptor beta chains were all obtained from the same sample, sequenced in a study of cytomegalovirus exposure and HLA in healthy donors. It was with 60 Vbeta and 13 Jbeta primers that the PCR ran. Measured with immunoSEQ multiplex PCR; TCRdb has only the in-frame clones, and not every one. The sample has about 160,000 clones, roughly 80% seen once. Sequencing input: PBMCs. The receptors stem from a female donor in good health and CMV-seronegative.

The gene calls are TRBV27 and TRBJ1-1; a possible D gene is TRBD1 (6 bases). V lost 7 bases, J lost 0 bases, and 9 bases lay in between. The germline V gene has CDR1 MNHEY and CDR2 SMNVEV (reference sequence). The CDR3 extends over 13 amino acids. CDR3: CASTGQLNTEAFF. The CDR3 bases are TGTGCCAGCACTGGACAGCTGAACACTGAAGCTTTCTTT.

The rearrangement uses TRBV19 and TRBJ1-5; D gene unclear. Germline CDR1 LNHDA, CDR2 SQIVND (reference sequence). The CDR3 is 13 residues long. Trimming left V 1 base short and J 3 bases short, with 4 bases between. CDR3 sequence (DNA): TGTGCCAGTAGTATAGGCTACAATCAGCCCCAGCATTTT. Residues: CASSIGYNQPQHF.

V usage is TRBV29-1 and J usage is TRBJ1-2; the match to TRBD1 covers 8 bases. The germline V gene has CDR1 SQVTM and CDR2 ANQGSEA. After removal of 5 bases from V and 6 bases from J, the junction contained 8 bases not matched to a gene. The CDR3 is 13 residues long. CDR3 amino acids: CSVTDRGGDGYTF. DNA for the CDR3: TGCAGCGTTACAGACAGGGGTGGGGATGGCTACACCTTC.

The chain recombines TRBV5-1 with TRBJ1-2; 11 bases match TRBD1. CDR1 SGHRS and CDR2 YFSETQ come from the germline V gene. The CDR3 has 13 amino acids. Losses at the gene ends were 0 bases for V and 8 bases for J; bases not matched to a gene: 0. CDR3 DNA sequence: TGCGCCAGCAGCTTGGGGGACAGGGGGGGCTACACCTTC. Translated: CASSLGDRGGYTF.

The J gene is TRBJ2-5, the V gene TRBV27; TRBD1 matches at 10 bases. The germline CDR1 and CDR2 sequences are MNHEY and SMNVEV (reference sequence). The V and J ends lost 0 bases and 6 bases, in that order; junction bases with no gene match: 7. This CDR3 is built from 16 residues. CDR3 region: CASSLSPGTGAKTQYF. In DNA, the CDR3 is TGTGCCAGCAGTTTATCGCCGGGGACAGGGGCGAAGACCCAGTACTTC.

The chain carries TRBV28 and TRBJ1-2; perhaps TRBD1 as D (5 bases). This CDR3 region has 14 residues. Germline loops: CDR1 MDHEN, CDR2 SYDVKM. The V gene lost 8 bases and the J gene lost 7 bases, with 20 bases spanning the gap. In nucleotides, the CDR3 is TGTGCCAGCTATGGCATGCAGGGCGGGGGTGGCTACACCTTC. Residues: CASYGMQGGGGYTF.

The chain uses TRBV6-1 and TRBJ2-7, with D possibly matching TRBD1 (8 bases). There are 13 residues in the CDR3. CDR1 and CDR2 (germline): MNHNS, SASEGT. This CDR3 reads CVSRDRGGYEQYF. For the CDR3, the DNA is TGTGTCTCTAGAGACAGGGGAGGGTACGAGCAGTACTTC.

This chain links TRBV29-1 with TRBJ2-7; TRBD2 is a possible D gene (5 bases). This CDR3 is built from 11 residues. Germline lookup yields CDR1 SQVTM and CDR2 ANQGSEA. V lost 5 bases and J 6 bases, leaving 11 bases between the germline ends. The CDR3 region is CSVLLGAEQYF. As DNA, the CDR3 is TGCAGCGTTTTATTGGGAGCCGAGCAGTACTTC.

V and J are TRBV19 and TRBJ1-5; the D gene is possibly TRBD1 (5 bases). The CDR3 is 18 residues long. Germline V CDR1 and CDR2: LNHDA, SQIVND (reference sequence). Trimming took 3 bases from V and 1 from J, leaving 19 bases between them. The CDR3 nucleotides are TGTGCCAGTAGTATGATAGGGCAGGGTGGTGGCAGCAATCAGCCCCAGCATTTT. The encoded protein is CASSMIGQGGGSNQPQHF. Combining the CDR3 with reference TRBV19 and TRBJ1-5 gives the whole variable domain DGGITQSPKYLFRKEGQNVTLSCEQNLNHDAMYWYRQDPGQGLRLIYYSQIVNDFQKGDIAEGYSVSREKKESFPLTVTSAQKNPTAFYLCASSMIGQGGGSNQPQHFGDGTRLSIL.

The V gene is TRBV10-3, the J gene TRBJ2-3; 9 positions match TRBD2. CDR1 is ENHRY and CDR2 is SYGVKD in the germline V gene. The CDR3 has 14 residues. V lost 4 bases to trimming and J lost 3 bases; unmatched junction nucleotides: 2. CDR3 bases: TGTGCCATCAGTGCGGGACTAGCAACAGATACGCAGTATTTT. Protein: CAISAGLATDTQYF.

The rearrangement links TRBV30 to TRBJ2-3; 9 bases are shared with TRBD2. Germline CDR1 is GTSNPN and CDR2 is SVGIG (reference sequence). The CDR3 covers 14 residues. V lost 3 bases and J lost 1; bases outside the gene matches: 2. CDR3 loop: CAWRWTSGTDTQYF. CDR3 sequence (DNA): TGTGCCTGGAGATGGACTAGCGGCACAGATACGCAGTATTTT.

This clone was recorded once. The chain uses TRBV19 and TRBJ1-5; 10 bases map to TRBD1. The CDR3 runs 17 residues. Germline V gene lookup returns CDR1 LNHDA and CDR2 SQIVND (reference sequence). The junction had 16 bases not matched to a gene; V was cut back by 10 bases and J by 4 bases. CDR3 residues: CATRDRGISIANQPQHF. CDR3 DNA sequence: TGTGCCACCCGGGACAGGGGAATTTCCATAGCAAATCAGCCCCAGCATTTT.

This chain joins TRBV10-3 and TRBJ2-1; TRBD2 aligns across 9 bases. With V trimmed by 3 bases and J by 6 bases, 6 bases remained unmatched. The CDR3 spans 15 residues. In germline, CDR1 is ENHRY, CDR2 SYGVKD. DNA for the CDR3: TGTGCCATCAGTGATTCCAGCGGGGGGTCCAATGAGCAGTTCTTC. Its translation is CAISDSSGGSNEQFF.

V is TRBV30 and J is TRBJ1-1; D possibly corresponds to TRBD1 (5 bases). This CDR3 is built from 13 residues. V was shortened by 0 bases and J by 5 bases, with 10 bases between the two germline ends. Per the germline V gene, CDR1 is GTSNPN and CDR2 is SVGIG (reference sequence). The DNA of the CDR3 is TGTGCCTGGAGTGTAAGGGGCCCAACTGAAGCTTTCTTT. Translating it yields CAWSVRGPTEAFF.

This clone has only a few counts. This chain connects TRBV2 to TRBJ1-1; TRBD1 might be the D (6 bases). Germline V CDR1 and CDR2: SNHLY, FYNNEI. V gave up 6 bases and J gave up 8 bases, with 13 bases separating them. The CDR3 covers 12 residues. The CDR3 nucleotides read TGTGCCAGCAGGGATACAGGGTCCGAAGCTTTCTTT. Amino acid sequence: CASRDTGSEAFF.

The chain links TRBV19 to TRBJ1-1; D remains ambiguous. This CDR3 has 14 amino acids. From germline, CDR1 is LNHDA and CDR2 SQIVND (reference sequence). V dropped 4 bases and J dropped 1 base, with 10 bases sitting between them. In DNA form, the CDR3 reads TGTGCCAGTAGTAAACCGGGTACGAACACTGAAGCTTTCTTT. This translates into CASSKPGTNTEAFF.

A word on this clone: This sample includes further DNA sequences coding for the same CDR3. The chain recombines TRBV5-6 with TRBJ2-7; D is perhaps TRBD2 (6 bases). The CDR3 runs to 14 residues. Trimming removed 8 bases at V and 0 bases at J, with 15 bases between. CDR1 SGHDT and CDR2 YYEEEE come from the germline V gene. The CDR3 bases are TGTGCCAGTAGCGGAGCGGCGTACTCCTACGAGCAGTACTTC. Translation: CASSGAAYSYEQYF.

The chain links TRBV10-1 to TRBJ1-2; 9 positions agree with TRBD1. The V and J ends lost 5 bases and 7 bases, in that order; junction bases with no gene match: 5. This CDR3 comprises 13 residues. In germline, CDR1 is WNHNN, CDR2 SYGVQD (reference sequence). CDR3 bases: TGCGCCAGCAGTCGGGACAGGGATCGTGGCTACACCTTC. It yields the protein CASSRDRDRGYTF.

The rearrangement uses TRBV25-1 and TRBJ2-3; 7 bases align to TRBD1. CDR3 length: 12 amino acids. Trimming took 6 bases from V and 3 from J; bases not matched to a gene: 0. Germline-derived CDR1 and CDR2 are MGHDK and SYGVNS. The CDR3 region is CASSRGTDTQYF. DNA for the CDR3: TGTGCCAGCAGCAGGGGGACAGATACGCAGTATTTT. The full variable domain, rest sourced from reference TRBV25-1 and TRBJ2-3, is EADIYQTPRYLVIGTGKKITLECSQTMGHDKMYWYQQDPGMELHLIHYSYGVNSTEKGDLSSESTVSRIRTEHFPLTLESARPSHTSQYLCASSRGTDTQYFGPGTRLTVL.

The rearrangement uses TRBV9 and TRBJ1-2; 10 bases are shared with TRBD1. This CDR3 is 15 amino acids long. In germline, CDR1 is SGDLS, CDR2 YYNGEE. V dropped 5 bases and J dropped 6; count of bases not matched to a gene: 10. In DNA form, the CDR3 reads TGTGCCAGCAGAGCCGGGGACAGGGGATTCGATGGCTACACCTTC. This codes for CASRAGDRGFDGYTF.

The table lists this clone with a few counts. This rearrangement joins TRBV15 to TRBJ1-5; D gene unclear. Germline V lookup: CDR1 LNHNV, CDR2 YYDKDF (reference sequence). The CDR3 extends over 16 amino acids. V lost 5 bases to trimming and J lost 9 bases, with 23 bases between them. The CDR3 coding sequence is TGTGCCACCAGCCCCAGTCCGCGTGGGCGTGGATTGCCCCAGCATTTT. Translating it yields CATSPSPRGRGLPQHF.

This clone turned up a few times. This chain uses TRBV2 with TRBJ1-1, with TRBD1 identical over 7 bases. With 5 bases clipped from V and 11 bases from J, the junction kept 8 bases outside the gene matches. CDR3 size: 12 residues. Germline CDR1 and CDR2: SNHLY and FYNNEI. CDR3 sequence (DNA): TGTGCCAGCAGTTTTACAGGGGTTGAGGCTTTCTTT. As protein: CASSFTGVEAFF.